The source of this T cell receptor beta chain is a study of T cells in Graves' hyperthyroidism and ophthalmopathy. Study-wide context: Blood from the periphery was taken at initial diagnosis, before any treatment.

Comments on this clonotype: What it binds is unknown.

The study defined stable Graves' hyperthyroidism as no ophthalmopathy progression within 18 months. Using 9.5 to 10 ml of fresh peripheral blood, PBMCs were prepared. The CDR3 covers 17 residues. The trim removed 5 bases at V and 2 bases at J, leaving 11 bases unmatched. Findings of the study overall: Most thyroid clonotypes expanded above 0.001 were also detected in blood.

Amplification of TCR beta CDR3 regions was performed using RNA transcripts as template. The HTBI primer set was used in a first-round RT-PCR of the TCR CDR3. MiXCR, run by TCRdb on the multiplex PCR reads, gives a single entry per CDR3 protein. The sample has a few hundred thousand distinct CDR3 sequences, roughly 20% seen once. The origin of this receptor is a man younger than 35 with Graves' hyperthyroidism. The V call is TRBV12-3 or TRBV12-4, the J call TRBJ2-7, with 11 bases that match TRBD1. Specimen: blood. This CDR3 reads CASSPLPGQGDPYEQYF. CDR3 bases: TGTGCCAGCAGTCCACTTCCGGGACAGGGGGACCCCTACGAGCAGTACTTC.